One T cell receptor beta chain is described in this entry. This record belongs to a study of T cell changes during pregnancy in multiple sclerosis. Using immunoSEQ multiplex PCR, the repertoire was profiled, and TCRdb retains in-frame clones only, with some absent. The sample consists of 90,000 or so clones, roughly nine tenths of them appearing once. Per the germline V gene, CDR1 is LGHNT and CDR2 is FRNRAP. Germline trimming cut 4 bases from V and 2 bases from J; bases unmatched to any gene: 16. The CDR3 is 19 residues long. The specimen was PBMCs, collected in the first trimester of pregnancy. This sequence originates from a female donor in good health, serving as a control in a pregnancy study. Some clones in this sample may be carry-over from other donors' samples. The rearrangement uses TRBV12-5 and TRBJ1-1, with 10 positions matching TRBD1. CDR3 amino acids: CASGWNPLRQGAGNTEAFF. In nucleotides, the CDR3 is TGTGCTAGTGGTTGGAACCCCCTAAGACAGGGGGCTGGCAACACTGAAGCTTTCTTT.